A single sample gave rise to the 27 T cell receptor beta chains below, sequenced in a study of cytomegalovirus exposure and HLA in healthy donors. The method was immunoSEQ multiplex PCR; TCRdb's version includes in-frame clones alone and lacks a portion of them. The sample holds a few hundred thousand clones, 80% to 95% seen once. The sequencing input was PBMCs. The source is a young woman in good health and CMV-seronegative.

V gene TRBV29-1 combines with J gene TRBJ2-1; 8 nucleotides line up with TRBD1. This CDR3 comprises 15 residues. Losses at the gene ends were 6 bases for V and 0 bases for J; bases not matched to a gene: 7. The germline V gene encodes CDR1 SQVTM and CDR2 ANQGSEA. The CDR3 DNA sequence: TGCAGCGTGGCTACAGGGGGAGGCTCCTACAATGAGCAGTTCTTC. Translated: CSVATGGGSYNEQFF.

The rearrangement uses TRBV28 and TRBJ1-5; 9 bases agree with TRBD1. CDR1 is MDHEN, CDR2 SYDVKM, per germline. This CDR3 comprises 16 residues. J lost 2 bases, V lost 5 bases, and 7 bases had no gene match. DNA for the CDR3: TGTGCCAGCAGTACCCTCCGGACAGGGGGCAATCAGCCCCAGCATTTT. Translating it yields CASSTLRTGGNQPQHF.

This chain joins TRBV11-2 and TRBJ2-7; 11 nucleotides match TRBD2. Germline values: CDR1 SGHAT, CDR2 FQNNGV. The CDR3 loop spans 14 amino acids. V was clipped by 5 bases and J by 3 bases; unmatched bases: 3. Here the CDR3 reads CASSLGTSGYEQYF. CDR3 sequence (DNA): TGTGCCAGCAGCCTAGGGACTAGCGGCTACGAGCAGTACTTC.

The chain uses TRBV13 and TRBJ2-2; D gene uncertain. The germline gives CDR1 PRHDT, CDR2 FYEKMQ (reference sequence). V lost 5 bases to trimming and J lost 5 bases, with 9 bases between them. This CDR3 region has 13 residues. The CDR3 reads CASSTGRTGELFF. Here the CDR3 DNA reads TGTGCCAGCAGCACCGGACGGACCGGGGAGCTGTTTTTT.

The V and J genes are TRBV25-1 and TRBJ2-7; 11 nucleotides match TRBD2. Germline loops: CDR1 MGHDK, CDR2 SYGVNS. The CDR3 sequence is 14 residues long. With V trimmed by 5 bases and J by 4 bases, 4 bases remained unmatched. CDR3 residues: CASSKTSGSYEQYF. The CDR3, as DNA: TGTGCCAGCAGTAAAACTAGCGGGAGTTACGAGCAGTACTTC.

J is TRBJ2-7 and V is TRBV5-1; 8 bases agree with TRBD1. Germline V gives CDR1 SGHRS, CDR2 YFSETQ. The trim removed 0 bases at V and 3 bases at J, leaving 8 bases unmatched. The CDR3 is made up of 16 amino acids. DNA of the CDR3: TGCGCCAGCAGCTTGGGGTCGACAGGGGTTAGCTACGAGCAGTACTTC. The encoded protein is CASSLGSTGVSYEQYF.

This chain uses TRBV11-2 with TRBJ2-7; 7 bases are shared with TRBD2. The V gene's germline CDR1 is SGHAT and CDR2 FQNNGV. This CDR3 has 15 residues. V shed 4 bases and J 2 bases; nucleotides not matched to a gene: 8. In DNA form, the CDR3 reads TGTGCCAGCAGCTCACGAGCGGGATTTACCTACGAGCAGTACTTC. This translates into CASSSRAGFTYEQYF.

This clone was counted a few times. V is TRBV6-1 and J is TRBJ2-5; 7 positions agree with TRBD1. Germline lookup yields CDR1 MNHNS and CDR2 SASEGT. V lost 2 bases and J lost 2; bases outside the gene matches: 2. The CDR3 is made up of 14 amino acids. The CDR3 loop is CASSEWGQQETQYF. Written as DNA, the CDR3 is TGTGCCAGCAGTGAATGGGGACAGCAAGAGACCCAGTACTTC.

This clone came up a few times. This chain links TRBV7-8 with TRBJ2-1; D ambiguous. V was shortened by 1 base and J by 7 bases, with 14 bases between the two germline ends. CDR1 is SGHVS and CDR2 is FQNEAQ in the germline V gene. There are 15 residues in the CDR3. The CDR3 DNA follows: TGTGCCAGCAGCTTAGAACTGCCTCGGACGAATGAGCAGTTCTTC. Its translation: CASSLELPRTNEQFF.

The chain has TRBV5-5 and TRBJ1-3; D is uncertain. V was cut by 7 bases and J by 4 bases, with 3 bases left in between. Germline V gene data show CDR1 as SGHKS and CDR2 as YYEKEE (reference sequence). The CDR3 has 10 residues. CDR3 loop: CASGGNTIYF. The CDR3, as DNA: TGTGCCAGCGGGGGAAACACCATATATTTT.

The chain combines TRBV6-1 with TRBJ2-7, with TRBD1 matching 9 bases. The CDR3 extends over 15 amino acids. The ends lost 7 bases at V and 5 bases at J; junction bases unmatched: 12. The germline V gene has CDR1 MNHNS and CDR2 SASEGT. CDR3 DNA: TGTGCCAGCACCCAGGGTGGGACAGGGAGGAACGAGCAGTACTTC. This gives the protein CASTQGGTGRNEQYF.

The V call is TRBV7-8, the J call TRBJ2-7; the D is unclear. Per germline, CDR1 SGHVS and CDR2 FQNEAQ. The ends were cut back, 1 base at V and 2 bases at J, with 12 bases in the middle. The CDR3 spans 15 residues. CDR3: CASSLEQASAYEQYF. The DNA for the CDR3 is TGTGCCAGCAGCTTAGAGCAGGCCAGCGCCTACGAGCAGTACTTC.

The CDR3 is CASSQGTGQSQETQYF. The CDR3 DNA sequence: TGCGCCAGCAGCCAAGGAACGGGACAAAGCCAAGAGACCCAGTACTTC. V usage is TRBV4-1 and J usage is TRBJ2-5; tentative D call: TRBD1 (6 bases). The V and J ends lost 1 base and 1 base respectively, with 13 bases between them. Germline CDR1 reads MGHRA; CDR2 reads YSYEKL. The CDR3 length is 16 residues.

The chain is built from TRBV5-6 and TRBJ1-5, with D unresolved. Germline CDR1 is SGHDT and CDR2 is YYEEEE. V was trimmed by 5 bases and J by 3 bases, leaving 9 bases between them. CDR3 length: 13 amino acids. The CDR3 DNA is TGTGCCAGCAGGTCCGGGGACAATCAGCCCCAGCATTTT. Translation gives CASRSGDNQPQHF.

This chain joins TRBV7-6 and TRBJ2-7; no clear D. Germline CDR1 SGHVS, CDR2 FNYEAQ. The CDR3 runs 12 residues. V was pared by 5 bases and J by 5 bases, with 10 bases between. The CDR3 nucleotides read TGTGCCAGCAGCCTCCCCCCGGACGAGCAGTACTTC. Its protein product is CASSLPPDEQYF.

This rearrangement joins TRBV4-1 to TRBJ2-1, with 9 bases identical to TRBD2. V was clipped by 0 bases and J by 4 bases; unmatched bases: 4. CDR1 MGHRA and CDR2 YSYEKL come from the germline V gene. The CDR3 has 16 amino acids. The CDR3: CASSQDRLAGYNEQFF. CDR3 DNA: TGCGCCAGCAGCCAAGATCGGCTAGCGGGGTACAATGAGCAGTTCTTC.

This CDR3 reads CASSLPRGARYEQYF. The CDR3 DNA is TGTGCCAGCAGTTTACCCAGGGGGGCGCGGTACGAGCAGTACTTC. The chain uses TRBV28 and TRBJ2-7; a weak D match, TRBD1 (7 bases). Trimming stripped 2 bases from V and 4 bases from J, with 15 bases between. From germline, CDR1 is MDHEN and CDR2 SYDVKM. This CDR3 contains 15 residues. Filled out from reference TRBV28 and TRBJ2-7, the complete variable domain reads DVKVTQSSRYLVKRTGEKVFLECVQDMDHENMFWYRQDPGLGLRLIYFSYDVKMKEKGDIPEGYSVSREKKERFSLILESASTNQTSMYLCASSLPRGARYEQYFGPGTRLTVT.

V usage is TRBV13 and J usage is TRBJ2-7, with D possibly matching TRBD1 (5 bases). CDR3 length equals 12 residues. V lost 5 bases to trimming and J lost 4 bases, with 9 bases between them. The germline V gene encodes CDR1 PRHDT and CDR2 FYEKMQ (reference sequence). The CDR3 sequence is CASSNNRYEQYF. CDR3 nucleotides: TGTGCCAGCAGCAACAACAGGTACGAGCAGTACTTC.

This chain connects TRBV4-1 to TRBJ2-1; D ambiguous. The germline V gene encodes CDR1 MGHRA and CDR2 YSYEKL. The CDR3 has 13 residues. Trimming removed 3 bases from V and 10 bases from J, with 13 bases in between. CDR3 coding DNA: TGCGCCAGCAGCCACCCATTTGAACTGGAGCAGTTCTTC. Protein product: CASSHPFELEQFF.

The CDR3 region has the DNA TGTGCCTGGGGAACCGGGACTAGGATCTATGAGCAGTTCTTC. Translation: CAWGTGTRIYEQFF. This sequence joins TRBV30 and TRBJ2-1; TRBD2 matches 8 bases. CDR3 size: 14 residues. Losses at the gene ends were 5 bases for V and 8 bases for J; bases not matched to a gene: 11. CDR1 is GTSNPN and CDR2 is SVGIG in the germline V gene (reference sequence).

For the CDR3, the DNA is TGCGCCAGCAGCCCGGGACGGAACCTAAACAATGAGCAGTTCTTC. Amino acid sequence: CASSPGRNLNNEQFF. The chain couples TRBV4-3 to TRBJ2-1; D tentatively reads TRBD1 or TRBD2 (5 bases each). With 4 bases removed from V and 5 bases from J, the gap between germline ends came to 15 bases. The CDR3 has 15 residues. Per germline, CDR1 LGHNA and CDR2 YSLEER.

This rearrangement joins TRBV2 to TRBJ2-7; 9 nucleotides line up with TRBD2. V shed 4 bases and J 1 base; nucleotides not matched to a gene: 5. This CDR3 is 15 amino acids long. Germline CDR1 reads SNHLY; CDR2 reads FYNNEI. The CDR3 protein is CASSGNSGGSYEQYF. The CDR3 DNA follows: TGTGCCAGCAGTGGAAATAGCGGGGGTTCCTACGAGCAGTACTTC.

V and J are TRBV6-5 and TRBJ2-5; a weak D match, TRBD1 (6 bases). This CDR3 region has 15 residues. V lost 2 bases and J 2 bases, leaving 12 bases between the germline ends. The germline V gene has CDR1 MNHEY and CDR2 SVGAGI. This CDR3 reads CASSYRGLNQETQYF. CDR3 coding DNA: TGTGCCAGCAGTTACAGGGGGTTGAATCAAGAGACCCAGTACTTC.

This clone was seen once. This chain connects TRBV6-5 to TRBJ2-1; 11 bases are shared with TRBD2. In germline, CDR1 is MNHEY, CDR2 SVGAGI. The CDR3 extends over 15 amino acids. J gave up 15 bases and V 0 bases, and 10 bases lay outside the gene matches. CDR3 coding DNA: TGTGCCAGCAGTTACTCGGGACTAGCGGAATCGGGTCGGTTCTTC. This encodes CASSYSGLAESGRFF.

The rearrangement uses TRBV7-8 and TRBJ2-1, with 8 nucleotides matching TRBD2. The ends lost 5 bases at V and 7 bases at J; junction bases unmatched: 10. The CDR3 is 15 residues long. CDR1 and CDR2 (germline): SGHVS, FQNEAQ. CDR3 DNA: TGTGCCAGCAGCACCCGGGGTAGCGGGAATAATGAGCAGTTCTTC. It translates to CASSTRGSGNNEQFF.

The rearrangement uses TRBV7-8 and TRBJ2-7; tentatively, D is TRBD1 (5 bases). Germline loops: CDR1 SGHVS, CDR2 FQNEAQ. Trimming shortened V by 3 bases and J by 0 bases, and 9 bases separated the two germline ends. The CDR3 has 14 residues. The CDR3: CASSLPTVSYEQYF. In DNA form, the CDR3 reads TGTGCCAGCAGCTTGCCGACAGTCTCCTACGAGCAGTACTTC.

The chain has TRBV11-3 and TRBJ1-1, with a tentative D call TRBD1 (6 bases). V lost 0 bases, J lost 10 bases, and 12 bases lay in between. The germline gives CDR1 SGHNT, CDR2 YENEEA. CDR3 size: 13 residues. CDR3 region: CASSLEAVRGAFF. For the CDR3, the DNA is TGTGCCAGCAGCTTAGAAGCGGTCAGGGGAGCTTTCTTT.